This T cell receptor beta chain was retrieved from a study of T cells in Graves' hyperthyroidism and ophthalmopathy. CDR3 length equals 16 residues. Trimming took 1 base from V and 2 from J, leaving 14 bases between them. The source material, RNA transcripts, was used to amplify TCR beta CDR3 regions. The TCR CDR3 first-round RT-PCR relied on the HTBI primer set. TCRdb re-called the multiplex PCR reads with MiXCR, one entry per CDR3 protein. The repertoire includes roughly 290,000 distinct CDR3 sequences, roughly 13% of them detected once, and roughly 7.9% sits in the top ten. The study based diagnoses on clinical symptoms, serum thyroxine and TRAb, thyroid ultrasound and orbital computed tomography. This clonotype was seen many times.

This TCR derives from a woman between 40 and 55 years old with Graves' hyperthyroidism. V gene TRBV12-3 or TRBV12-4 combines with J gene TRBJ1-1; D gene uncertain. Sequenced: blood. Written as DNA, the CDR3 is TGTGCCAGCAGTTTAGGAGAAAGATGGCATAACACTGAAGCTTTCTTT. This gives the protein CASSLGERWHNTEAFF.